The present TCR beta chain was sequenced within a study of cytomegalovirus exposure and HLA in healthy donors (dated by TCRdb to the late 2010s). About the study as a whole: In an earlier analysis of some 610 of the donors, 276 Gb of sequence data and some 120 million unique TCR beta sequences from about 179 million T cells were reported. Roughly 300 gigabases of sequencing data and roughly 81 million unique TCR sequences made up an early release that covered some 640 HLA-typed donors. Among the roughly 380 genotyped donors, around 81% belonged to the genetic ancestry cluster associated with self-reported Caucasian donors. The study was designed to test whether signatures of past pathogen exposure could be identified by cataloging public T cell receptors. The study used immunosequencing to profile the T cell repertoires of approximately 650 subjects and linked those repertoires to cytomegalovirus serostatus. Besides the first cohort of about 730 subjects, a separate validation cohort made up of 120 or so different subjects was used. To predict cytomegalovirus infection status, the study combined high-throughput TCR immunosequencing, statistical association of individual TCRs with disease status, and machine learning. To study patterns of TCR occurrence, a later analysis re-analyzed previously published TCR beta repertoires from hundreds of donors and added high-resolution HLA genotyping. The later analysis used no new phenotypic data to find candidate immune exposures, relying instead on TCR beta sequences and their occurrence across donors. In an earlier analysis of around 540 of the donors, high-throughput TCR beta sequencing was used to judge whether each TCR beta V gene segment behaved as functional or pseudogenic. Alongside the repertoire data, information on donor age, sex, ethnicity and CMV serostatus was compiled. In a later genetic analysis, genome-wide SNP genotypes for about 55% of the roughly 700 donors were used, and that subset was treated as a discovery cohort. All discovery cohort repertoires had been generated on a single sequencing platform. Both class I and class II loci were covered by HLA typing, at four-digit resolution. Typing coverage differed by locus: A, B, C, DRB1 and DQB1 were typed in about 620-640 donors, DQA1 in about 560, DPA1 in around 600, and DPB1 in 400 to 480. Because of strong linkage in the cohort, a handful of DR-DQ haplotypes were treated as single units for association and clustering. Across 300 to 500 genotyped donors of the cohort, an average of 235,054 unique TCR beta nucleotide sequences per donor were sequenced, and roughly a sixth of those sequences were non-productive. Summary of the overall study and its limitations: In a later analysis, 15,000 to 20,000 TCR beta sequences were associated with specific HLA alleles at a false discovery rate of 0.05. The classifier was reported to diagnose cytomegalovirus status with high specificity and sensitivity in both the original and validation cohorts. Immune exposure information for the cohort was limited to CMV serostatus. According to the authors, the approach could potentially be generalized to other disease states and immunological phenotypes. A further reported finding was that TCR beta sequences accurately predicted the HLA-A and HLA-B alleles for most subjects in the first cohort. The earlier analysis of some 560 of the donors excluded seventeen rarely observed V segments, including chromosome 9 orphons, because counts were too low. Linkage disequilibrium might explain the correlated functional status among segregating V segments, but an unknown experimental factor could not be ruled out. A cluster of highly shared sequence variants was judged likely to be a technical artifact of the sequencing pipeline. Across donors, most TCR sequences were observed very rarely, whereas some public TCRs were present in many individuals. Sequencing depth was assumed to be roughly uniform across donors in the presence/absence analyses, though that assumption may not hold. A few of the identified cytomegalovirus-associated TCR beta chains were confirmed in vitro to be specific for cytomegalovirus antigens. In a later genetic analysis, fewer N-insertions in productive TCRs were reported among donors in an Asian-associated ancestry cluster than the approximately 670-donor mean. An association between a missense DCLRE1C variant and V-gene and J-gene trimming of TCR beta chains was found in a later genetic analysis and replicated in an independent cohort. A later analysis reported that several top co-occurrence clusters appeared linked to parvovirus B19, influenza, CMV and Epstein-Barr virus. Some IMGT-functional V segments, including TRBV6-2 and TRBV6-3, could not be distinguished by the 87-base-pair reads and were therefore excluded. In an earlier analysis of more than 450 of the donors, most TCR beta V segments were observed in productive rearrangements about 87% or about 30% of the time, broadly matching IMGT annotations. Because HLA typing was missing for some donors at each locus, association tests included only the typed subset. A later analysis found that HLA-associated TCR beta chains were more clonally expanded and had lower generation probabilities than equally common non-associated chains. Most CMV-associated TCR beta chains appeared to be HLA-restricted in a later analysis, and the HLA associations seemed to be driven largely by CMV exposure. In a later analysis, TCR association rates were found to vary across HLA loci, with the most associated TCRs seen for DRB1 alleles and the fewest for HLA-C alleles. Assigning TCR associations to individual alleles was difficult when HLA alleles, especially DR and DQ, strongly co-occurred. The study listed approximately 150 TCR beta chains as associated with cytomegalovirus. This cohort had only TCR beta chains sequenced, and the lack of alpha or paired-chain data limited which features could be detected.

Between the V and J ends, shortened by 6 bases and 4 bases respectively, the junction contains 10 bases. Based on the germline V gene (reference sequence), the CDR1 and CDR2 sequences are DFQATT and SNEGSKA. The CDR3 starts with the cysteine, ends with the phenylalanine, and has 11 residues. The CDR3 DNA has 33 bases and is translated from base 1. Regarding this clone: Its specific antigen is unknown. No base quality information exists; no much larger clone differs at one position.

Library preparation used the immunoSEQ multiplex PCR assay. For the multiplex PCR, a mixture combining 60 forward primers for TCR Vbeta segments and 13 reverse primers for TCR Jbeta segments was used. The CDR3 region of rearranged TCR beta genes was amplified from genomic DNA by a multiplex PCR assay. The amplified TCR beta libraries were sequenced on the Illumina HiSeq System as 87-base-pair reads. Per the source publication's procedure: A later analysis tallied 80 million to 95 million unique TCR beta chains across the 666 repertoires, and some 10 million of those chains were shared by two or more donors. A nearest-neighbor algorithm error-corrected the raw reads and collapsed the reads into unique sequences, merging closely related sequences to remove PCR and sequencing errors. CDR3 sequences were aligned to IMGT reference sequences to assign V, D and J gene segments. For a sequence to be retained, a match of at least six nucleotides to both a V gene segment and a J gene segment was required. A rearrangement counted as productive if the CDR3 had no stop codons and remained in frame with V and J, and every other rearrangement counted as non-productive. Following IMGT convention, CDR3 was defined as the stretch from the second conserved V-encoded cysteine to the conserved J-encoded phenylalanine. Sequences without an unambiguous match to a single V gene segment were excluded from the earlier analysis of 587 of the donors. In an earlier analysis of several hundred of the donors, V segments were called functional above 56.7% productive rearrangements and were called segregating when the between-donor standard deviation exceeded 5%. A statistical classification framework was built for diagnosing cytomegalovirus status from the catalog of TCR beta chain sequences. A later analysis assigned V and J genes by comparing TCR nucleotide sequences with IMGT/GENE-DB human TR gene sequences. The TCRdist pipeline was used in a later analysis to assign CDR3 sequences and most-parsimonious VDJ recombination scenarios. In a later analysis, every TCR beta chain was defined by the combination of its CDR3 amino acid sequence and its V-gene family, and reads without a unique V-gene family were dropped. In a later analysis, a few hundred highly shared, low-generation-probability nucleotide sequences were removed to address suspected cross-contamination and a sequencing artifact. In a later analysis, a clonal expansion index for each public chain was calculated from normalized within-repertoire ranks of inferred template counts. A later analysis computed generation probabilities with a VDJ recombination model fitted to out-of-frame rearrangements, and checked the results against IGoR. Hypergeometric tests were used in a later analysis to score TCR-TCR, TCR-HLA and TCR-CMV co-occurrence, with a repertoire-size bias correction applied to the TCR pairs. A later analysis estimated false discovery rates by permuting HLA or CMV assignments 20 times. In a later analysis, co-occurring TCRs were grouped with DBSCAN, and TCRdist sequence similarity was added when clustering was performed within HLA-allele-positive subsets. Repertoires with fewer than 30,000 or more than 120,000 public chains were left out of co-occurrence clustering, as were about five repertoires with anomalous nucleotide sharing. Not all clones reach the TCRdb copy of this immuneACCESS table, which keeps in-frame sequences only. Checked studies attribute under half of the gap to unresolved V genes and leave the rest unexplained. V and J calls and clone size are those listed in that table; D and trimming were worked out from the DNA. This sample comprises approximately 100,000 clones, roughly 85% of them detected only once. The ten largest clones take up around 3% of the sample.

The cohort was made up of under 800 healthy bone marrow donors. Cohort members were all nominally healthy when sampled, although unrecorded immune exposures were likely present. The donor was CMV seronegative and was included in the group of around 320 seronegative cohort members. Every donor gave a peripheral blood sample, and the peripheral blood mononuclear cells from that sample were used for TCR beta sequencing. Genomic DNA was extracted from the blood cell samples with the Qiagen DNeasy Blood Extraction Kit. The receptor was derived from a woman in her forties in good health and CMV-seronegative. The sequence joins TRBV20-1 to TRBJ2-7, and possibly TRBD2, on 5 matching bases. Specimen: PBMCs. The DNA sequence is as follows: TGCAGTGCCCTAGGGAGATACGAGCAGTACTTC. It translates to CSALGRYEQYF.